This TCR beta chain was retrieved from a study of T cell responses to AZD1222 COVID-19 vaccine. To note about this clone: Its antigen is currently unknown.

The V end was cut by 6 bases, the J end by 2 bases, with 17 bases between. Germline lookup yields CDR1 LGHDT and CDR2 YNNKEL (reference sequence). The CDR3 is 17 amino acids. Study results and caveats: Spike-specific TCR repertoires showed rising breadth and depth after two AZD1222 doses.

Assay: immunoSEQ multiplex PCR; the TCRdb copy retains only in-frame clones and omits some. The data show over 80,000 clones, approximately 92% seen once. The TCR sequence derives from an adult in good health. This chain connects TRBV3-1 (or the pseudogene TRBV3-2) to TRBJ2-6; TRBD1 might be the D (5 bases). Here the sequenced sample was peripheral blood, taken on day 0 of AZD1222 vaccination. The CDR3 nucleotides read TGTGCCAGCAGTGAAAGTAATTTAGGGGCTGGGGCCAACGTCCTGACTTTC. This codes for CASSESNLGAGANVLTF.